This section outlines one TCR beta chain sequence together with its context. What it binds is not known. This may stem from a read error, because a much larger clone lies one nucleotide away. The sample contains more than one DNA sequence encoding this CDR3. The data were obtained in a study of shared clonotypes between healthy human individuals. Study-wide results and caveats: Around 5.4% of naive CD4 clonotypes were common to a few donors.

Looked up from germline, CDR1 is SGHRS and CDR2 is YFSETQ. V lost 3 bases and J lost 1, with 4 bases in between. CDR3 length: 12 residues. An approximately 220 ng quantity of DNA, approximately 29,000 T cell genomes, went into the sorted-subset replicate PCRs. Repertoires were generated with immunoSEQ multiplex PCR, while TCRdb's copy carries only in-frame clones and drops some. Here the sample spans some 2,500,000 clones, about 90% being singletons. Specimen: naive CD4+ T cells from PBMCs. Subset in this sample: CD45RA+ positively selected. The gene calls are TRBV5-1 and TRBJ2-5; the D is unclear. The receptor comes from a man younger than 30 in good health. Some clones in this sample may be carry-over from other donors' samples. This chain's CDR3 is CASSSGQETQYF. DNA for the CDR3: TGCGCCAGCAGCTCGGGCCAAGAGACCCAGTACTTC.